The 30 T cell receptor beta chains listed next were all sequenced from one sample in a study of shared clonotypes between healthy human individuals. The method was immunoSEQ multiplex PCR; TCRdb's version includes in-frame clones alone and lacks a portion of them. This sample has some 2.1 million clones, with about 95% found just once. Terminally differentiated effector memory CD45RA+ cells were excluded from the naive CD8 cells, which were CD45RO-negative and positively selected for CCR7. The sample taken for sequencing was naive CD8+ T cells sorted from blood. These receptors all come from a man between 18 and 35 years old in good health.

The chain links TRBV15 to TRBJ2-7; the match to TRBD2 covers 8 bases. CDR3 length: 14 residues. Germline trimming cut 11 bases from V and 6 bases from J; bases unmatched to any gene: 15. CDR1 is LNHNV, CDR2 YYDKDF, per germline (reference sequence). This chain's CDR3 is CAPAELAGFGEQYF. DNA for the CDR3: TGTGCCCCGGCGGAGCTAGCGGGCTTCGGCGAGCAGTACTTC. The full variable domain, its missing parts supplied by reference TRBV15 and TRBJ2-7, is DAMVIQNPRYQVTQFGKPVTLSCSQTLNHNVMYWYQQKSSQAPKLLFHYYDKDFNNEADTPDNFQSRRPNTSFCFLDIRSPGLGDTAMYLCAPAELAGFGEQYFGPGTRLTVT.

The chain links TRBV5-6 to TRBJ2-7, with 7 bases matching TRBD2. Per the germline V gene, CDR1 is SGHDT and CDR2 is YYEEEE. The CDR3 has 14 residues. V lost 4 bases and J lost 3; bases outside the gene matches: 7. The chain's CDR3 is CASSETSLDYEQYF. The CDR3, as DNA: TGTGCCAGCAGCGAGACTAGCCTAGACTACGAGCAGTACTTC.

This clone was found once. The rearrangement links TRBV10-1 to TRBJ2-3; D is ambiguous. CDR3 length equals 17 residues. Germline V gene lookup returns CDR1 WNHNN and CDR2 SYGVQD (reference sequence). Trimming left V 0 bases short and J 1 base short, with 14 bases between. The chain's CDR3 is CASSESTLGLGTDTQYF. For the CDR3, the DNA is TGCGCCAGCAGTGAGTCGACTCTCGGGCTTGGCACAGATACGCAGTATTTT.

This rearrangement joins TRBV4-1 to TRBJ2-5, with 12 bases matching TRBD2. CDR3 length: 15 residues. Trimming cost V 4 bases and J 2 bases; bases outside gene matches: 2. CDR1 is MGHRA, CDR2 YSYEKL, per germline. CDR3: CASSPGLAGQETQYF. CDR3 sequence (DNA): TGCGCCAGCAGCCCTGGACTAGCGGGACAAGAGACCCAGTACTTC.

CDR3 in amino acids: CASSLDLGNGEKLFF. The DNA for the CDR3 is TGTGCCAGCAGCTTAGATTTGGGGAACGGTGAAAAACTGTTTTTT. J is TRBJ1-4 and V is TRBV11-2, with no clear D. V lost 0 bases to trimming and J lost 7 bases, with 12 bases between them. The germline CDR1 and CDR2 sequences are SGHAT and FQNNGV. The CDR3 extends over 15 amino acids.

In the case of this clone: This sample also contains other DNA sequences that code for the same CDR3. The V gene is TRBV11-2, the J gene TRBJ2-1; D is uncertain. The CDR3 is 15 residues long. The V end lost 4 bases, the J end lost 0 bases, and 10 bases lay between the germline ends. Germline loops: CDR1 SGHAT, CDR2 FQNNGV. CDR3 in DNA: TGTGCCAGCAGCTCGACTGGAAGCTCCTACAATGAGCAGTTCTTC. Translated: CASSSTGSSYNEQFF. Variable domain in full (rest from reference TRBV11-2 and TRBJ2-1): EAGVAQSPRYKIIEKRQSVAFWCNPISGHATLYWYQQILGQGPKLLIQFQNNGVVDDSQLPKDRFSAERLKGVDSTLKIQPAKLEDSAVYLCASSSTGSSYNEQFFGPGTRLTVL.

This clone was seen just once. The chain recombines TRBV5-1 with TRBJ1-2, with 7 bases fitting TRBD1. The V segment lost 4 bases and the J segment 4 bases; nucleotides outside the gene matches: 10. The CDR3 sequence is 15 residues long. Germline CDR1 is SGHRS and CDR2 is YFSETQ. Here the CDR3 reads CASSPRGGEGYGYTF. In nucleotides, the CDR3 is TGCGCCAGCAGCCCCCGAGGGGGCGAGGGCTATGGCTACACCTTC. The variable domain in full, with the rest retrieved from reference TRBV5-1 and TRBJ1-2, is KAGVTQTPRYLIKTRGQQVTLSCSPISGHRSVSWYQQTPGQGLQFLFEYFSETQRNKGNFPGRFSGRQFSNSRSEMNVSTLELGDSALYLCASSPRGGEGYGYTFGSGTRLTVV.

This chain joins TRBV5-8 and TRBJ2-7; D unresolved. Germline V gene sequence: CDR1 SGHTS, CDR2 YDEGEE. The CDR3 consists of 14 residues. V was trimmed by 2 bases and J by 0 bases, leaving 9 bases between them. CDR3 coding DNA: TGTGCCAGCAGCTTTAGGCGTAACTCCTACGAGCAGTACTTC. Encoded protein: CASSFRRNSYEQYF.

The CDR3 coding sequence is TGTGCCAGCAGTGAATATCCCCTAGCGGATTCCTACAATGAGCAGTTCTTC. This codes for CASSEYPLADSYNEQFF. This chain connects TRBV25-1 to TRBJ2-1; 7 bases are shared with TRBD2. Germline values: CDR1 MGHDK, CDR2 SYGVNS. This CDR3 has 17 amino acids. After removal of 0 bases from V and 1 base from J, the junction contained 6 bases not matched to a gene.

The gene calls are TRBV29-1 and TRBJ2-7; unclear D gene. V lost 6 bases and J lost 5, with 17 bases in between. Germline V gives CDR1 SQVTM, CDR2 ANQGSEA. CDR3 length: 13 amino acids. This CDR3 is CSVALGPAHEQYF. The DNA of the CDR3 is TGCAGCGTCGCTTTAGGGCCAGCCCACGAGCAGTACTTC.

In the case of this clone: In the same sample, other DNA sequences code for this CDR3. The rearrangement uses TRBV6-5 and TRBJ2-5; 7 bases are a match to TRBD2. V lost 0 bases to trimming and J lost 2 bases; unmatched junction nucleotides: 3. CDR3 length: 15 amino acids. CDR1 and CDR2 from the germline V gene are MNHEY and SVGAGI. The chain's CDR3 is CASSYSASGQETQYF. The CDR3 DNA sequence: TGTGCCAGCAGTTACTCGGCTAGCGGACAAGAGACCCAGTACTTC.

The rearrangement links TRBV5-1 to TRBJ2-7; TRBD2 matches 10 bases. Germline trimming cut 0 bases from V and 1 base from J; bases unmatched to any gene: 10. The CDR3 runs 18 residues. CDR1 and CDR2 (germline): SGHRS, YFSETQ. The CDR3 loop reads CASSLARLAGALSYEQYF. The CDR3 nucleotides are TGCGCCAGCAGCTTGGCCAGGCTAGCGGGGGCACTATCCTACGAGCAGTACTTC.

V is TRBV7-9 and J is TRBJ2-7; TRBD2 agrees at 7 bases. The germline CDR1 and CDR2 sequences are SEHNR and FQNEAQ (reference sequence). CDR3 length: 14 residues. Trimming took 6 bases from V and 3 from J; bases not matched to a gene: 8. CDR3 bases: TGTGCCAGCAGACCGAGCGGGGACTACTACGAGCAGTACTTC. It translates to CASRPSGDYYEQYF.

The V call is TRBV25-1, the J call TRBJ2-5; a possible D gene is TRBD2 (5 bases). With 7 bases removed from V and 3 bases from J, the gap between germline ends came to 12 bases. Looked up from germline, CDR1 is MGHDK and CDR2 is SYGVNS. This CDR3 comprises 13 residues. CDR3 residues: CASTPRGKETQYF. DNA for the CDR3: TGTGCCAGCACTCCCCGGGGTAAAGAGACCCAGTACTTC.

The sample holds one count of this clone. This CDR3 is CASSIGTGLSEQYF. CDR3 DNA: TGTGCCAGTAGTATTGGGACAGGGCTGAGCGAGCAGTACTTC. J is TRBJ2-7 and V is TRBV19, with 9 bases aligning to TRBD1. The CDR3 is 14 residues long. CDR1 LNHDA and CDR2 SQIVND come from the germline V gene (reference sequence). V was pared by 3 bases and J by 6 bases, with 6 bases of the junction left unmatched.

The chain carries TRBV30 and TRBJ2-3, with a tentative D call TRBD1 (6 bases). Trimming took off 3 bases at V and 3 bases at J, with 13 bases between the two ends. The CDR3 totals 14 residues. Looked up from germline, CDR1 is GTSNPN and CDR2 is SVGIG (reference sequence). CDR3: CAWSRITGTDTQYF. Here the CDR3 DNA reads TGTGCCTGGAGCCGAATTACAGGGACAGATACGCAGTATTTT.

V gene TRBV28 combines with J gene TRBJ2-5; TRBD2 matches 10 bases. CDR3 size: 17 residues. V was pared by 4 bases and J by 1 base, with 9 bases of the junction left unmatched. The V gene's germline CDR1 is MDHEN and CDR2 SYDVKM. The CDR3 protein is CASSSRGVAGGQETQYF. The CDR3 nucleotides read TGTGCCAGCAGTTCCCGTGGGGTAGCGGGGGGCCAAGAGACCCAGTACTTC.

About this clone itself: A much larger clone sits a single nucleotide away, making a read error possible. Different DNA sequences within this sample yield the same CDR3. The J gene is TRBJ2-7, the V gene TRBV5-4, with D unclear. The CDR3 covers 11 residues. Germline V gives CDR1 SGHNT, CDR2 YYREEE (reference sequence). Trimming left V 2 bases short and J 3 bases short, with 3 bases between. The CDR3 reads CASSFGYEQYF. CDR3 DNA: TGTGCCAGCAGCTTTGGCTACGAGCAGTACTTC.

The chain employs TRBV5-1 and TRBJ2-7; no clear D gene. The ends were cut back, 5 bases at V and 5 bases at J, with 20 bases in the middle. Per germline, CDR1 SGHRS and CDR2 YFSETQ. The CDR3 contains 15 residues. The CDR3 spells CASSNSGSKTDEQYF. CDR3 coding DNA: TGCGCCAGCAGTAATTCGGGCAGTAAAACGGACGAGCAGTACTTC.

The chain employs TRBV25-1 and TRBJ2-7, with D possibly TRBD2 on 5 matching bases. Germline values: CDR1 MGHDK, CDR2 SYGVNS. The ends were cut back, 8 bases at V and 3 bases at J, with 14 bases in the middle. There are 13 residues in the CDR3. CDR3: CASESGISYEQYF. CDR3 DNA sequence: TGTGCCAGCGAAAGCGGCATTAGCTACGAGCAGTACTTC.

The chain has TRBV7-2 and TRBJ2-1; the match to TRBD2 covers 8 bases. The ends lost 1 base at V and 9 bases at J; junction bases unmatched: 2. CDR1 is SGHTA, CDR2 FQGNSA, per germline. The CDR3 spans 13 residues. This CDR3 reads CASSLVSGGEQFF. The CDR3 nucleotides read TGTGCCAGCAGCTTAGTAAGCGGGGGTGAGCAGTTCTTC.

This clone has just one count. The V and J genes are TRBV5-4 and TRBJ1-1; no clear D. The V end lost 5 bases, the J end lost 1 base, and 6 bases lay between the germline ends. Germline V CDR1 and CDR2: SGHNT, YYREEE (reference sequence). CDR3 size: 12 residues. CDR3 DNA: TGTGCCAGCAGGGCTTGGAACACTGAAGCTTTCTTT. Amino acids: CASRAWNTEAFF. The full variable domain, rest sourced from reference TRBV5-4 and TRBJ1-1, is ETGVTQSPTHLIKTRGQQVTLRCSSQSGHNTVSWYQQALGQGPQFIFQYYREEENGRGNFPPRFSGLQFPNYSSELNVNALELDDSALYLCASRAWNTEAFFGQGTRLTVV.

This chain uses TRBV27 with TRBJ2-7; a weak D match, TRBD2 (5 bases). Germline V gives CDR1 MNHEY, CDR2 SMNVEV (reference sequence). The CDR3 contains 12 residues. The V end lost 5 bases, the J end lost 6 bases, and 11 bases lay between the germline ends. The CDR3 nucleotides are TGTGCCAGCAGTCCACGGACTGGCGAGCAGTACTTC. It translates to CASSPRTGEQYF.

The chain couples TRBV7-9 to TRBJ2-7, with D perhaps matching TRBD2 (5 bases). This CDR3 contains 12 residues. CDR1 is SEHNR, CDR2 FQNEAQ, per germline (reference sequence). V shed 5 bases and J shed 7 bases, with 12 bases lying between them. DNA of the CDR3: TGTGCCAGCAGCCCCGTACTAGGTGAGCAGTACTTC. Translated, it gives CASSPVLGEQYF.

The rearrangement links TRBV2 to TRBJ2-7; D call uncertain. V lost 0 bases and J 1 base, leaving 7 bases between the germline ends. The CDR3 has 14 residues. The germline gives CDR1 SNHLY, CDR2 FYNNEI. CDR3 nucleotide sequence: TGTGCCAGCAGTGAAGCAGGCCATTCCTACGAGCAGTACTTC. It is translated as CASSEAGHSYEQYF.

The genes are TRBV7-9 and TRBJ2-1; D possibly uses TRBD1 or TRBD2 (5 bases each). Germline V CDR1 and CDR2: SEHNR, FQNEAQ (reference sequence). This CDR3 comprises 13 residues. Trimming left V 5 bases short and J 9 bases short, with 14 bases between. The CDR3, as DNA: TGTGCCAGCAGCCCAGGGACGGCTCGTGAGCAGTTCTTC. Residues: CASSPGTAREQFF.

The CDR3 coding sequence is TGTGCCAGCAGCTCATTAGACTACGAGCAGTACTTC. Protein sequence: CASSSLDYEQYF. The chain couples TRBV5-6 to TRBJ2-7; D remains unclear. CDR3 size: 12 residues. With 3 bases removed from V and 3 bases from J, the gap between germline ends came to 7 bases. Germline V lookup: CDR1 SGHDT, CDR2 YYEEEE.

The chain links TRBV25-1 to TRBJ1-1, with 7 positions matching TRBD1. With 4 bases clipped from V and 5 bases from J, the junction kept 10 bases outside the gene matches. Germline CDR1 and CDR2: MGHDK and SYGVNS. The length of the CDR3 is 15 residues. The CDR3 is CASSGWDSPGTEAFF. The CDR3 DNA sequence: TGTGCCAGCAGTGGGTGGGACAGCCCGGGGACTGAAGCTTTCTTT.

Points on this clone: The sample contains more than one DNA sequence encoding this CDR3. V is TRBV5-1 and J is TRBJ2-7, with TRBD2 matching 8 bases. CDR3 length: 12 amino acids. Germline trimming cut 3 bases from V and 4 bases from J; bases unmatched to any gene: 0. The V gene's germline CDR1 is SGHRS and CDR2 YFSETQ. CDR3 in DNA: TGCGCCAGCAGCTCGGGGGGGTACGAGCAGTACTTC. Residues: CASSSGGYEQYF.

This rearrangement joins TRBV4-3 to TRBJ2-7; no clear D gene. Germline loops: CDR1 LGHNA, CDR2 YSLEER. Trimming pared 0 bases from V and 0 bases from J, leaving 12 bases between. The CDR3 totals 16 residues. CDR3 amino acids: CASSQDHGGSSYEQYF. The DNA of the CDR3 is TGCGCCAGCAGCCAAGACCATGGCGGATCCTCCTACGAGCAGTACTTC.